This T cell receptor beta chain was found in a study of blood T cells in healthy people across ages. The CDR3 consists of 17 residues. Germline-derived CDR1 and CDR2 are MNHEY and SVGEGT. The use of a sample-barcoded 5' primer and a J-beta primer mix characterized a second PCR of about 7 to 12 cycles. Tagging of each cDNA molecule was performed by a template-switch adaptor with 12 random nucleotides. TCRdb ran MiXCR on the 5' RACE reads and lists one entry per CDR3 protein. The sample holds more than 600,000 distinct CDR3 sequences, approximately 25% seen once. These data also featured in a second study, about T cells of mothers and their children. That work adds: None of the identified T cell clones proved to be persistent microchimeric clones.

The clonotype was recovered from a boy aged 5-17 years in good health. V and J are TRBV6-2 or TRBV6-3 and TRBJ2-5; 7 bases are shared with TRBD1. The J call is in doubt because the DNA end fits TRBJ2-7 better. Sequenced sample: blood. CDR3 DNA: TGTGCCAGCAGTTACCACGGGACAGCCAAACCTTCCTACGAGCAGTACTTC. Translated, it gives CASSYHGTAKPSYEQYF.